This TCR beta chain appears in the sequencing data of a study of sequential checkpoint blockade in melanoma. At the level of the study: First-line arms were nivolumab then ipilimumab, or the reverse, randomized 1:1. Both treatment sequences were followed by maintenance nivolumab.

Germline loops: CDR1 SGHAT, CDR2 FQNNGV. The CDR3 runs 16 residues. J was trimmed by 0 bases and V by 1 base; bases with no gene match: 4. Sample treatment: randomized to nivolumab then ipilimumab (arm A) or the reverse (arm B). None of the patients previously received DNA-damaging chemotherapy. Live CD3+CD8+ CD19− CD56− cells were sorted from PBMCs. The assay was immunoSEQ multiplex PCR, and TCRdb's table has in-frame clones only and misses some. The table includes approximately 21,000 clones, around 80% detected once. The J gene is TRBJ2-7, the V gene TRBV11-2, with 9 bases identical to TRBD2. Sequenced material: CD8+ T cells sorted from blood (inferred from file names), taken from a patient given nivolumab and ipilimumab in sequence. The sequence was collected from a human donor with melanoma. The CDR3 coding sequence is TGTGCCAGCAGCTTAGTAGCGGGGGTTAGCTCCTACGAGCAGTACTTC. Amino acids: CASSLVAGVSSYEQYF.